This T cell receptor beta chain comes out of a study of T cell responses to AZD1222 COVID-19 vaccine (dated by TCRdb to about 2021). At the level of the whole study: A total of 230 to 250 trial participants underwent TCR sequencing, of whom 200 to 220 had received two doses of AZD1222 and about 25 had received two doses of the MenACWY control vaccine. Trial participants were enrolled by age into subgroups of 18-55, 56-69 and 70-plus years, and about 150, 27 and 61 TCR-sequenced participants, respectively, were included in these subgroups. Beyond this particular receptor, the publication reports: Reportedly, close to half of the unique spike-specific TCRs recognized epitopes lying outside the regions that are mutated in the B.1.351 and B.1.1.7 variants. Participants were mostly white British and included more females than males, and it was suggested by the authors that clonal diversity may have been underestimated. Because no samples from the day 14 peak response were available, repertoires could be characterized only after the peak T cell response. A significant rise in spike-specific TCR breadth and depth was observed after two AZD1222 doses relative to day 0 and relative to MenACWY recipients. CD4 TCRs associated with the vaccine covered the entire spike protein, and the dominant responses were in regions 160-218 and 743-854. The 56-69-year group was small, and its depth increase did not reach significance, likely because of low power. Conclusions about previously exposed vaccinees were limited because only a handful of AZD1222 recipients were SARS-CoV-2 seropositive at baseline.

The CDR3 regions of human TCRbeta chains were analyzed by immunosequencing. Under the source paper's analysis protocol: TCRs in the repertoires were matched against a reference library of SARS-CoV-2-specific TCRs that had been generated with the MIRA antigen-specificity platform. Breadth was defined as the fraction of unique TCRs that were SARS-CoV-2-associated. Depth was defined as the fraction of total T cells that were SARS-CoV-2-associated. Using the MIRA data, every spike-specific TCR was mapped to the spike region that the TCR reacted to and assigned to either a CD4 or a CD8 class. Log10-transformed breadth and depth values were compared by one-way ANOVA with Sidak's multiple comparisons tests. TCRdb carries this immuneACCESS record with in-frame sequences only. Its versions omit some clonotypes, under half of them owing to an unresolved V gene in the studies checked, with the rest unexplained. V, J and clone size derive from that table, while D and trimming were established from the DNA sequence. A total of 150,000 to 200,000 clones appear in this sample, over 80% of them only once. The ten biggest clones cover approximately 2.7% of the sample.

A distance of 15 bases separates the germline ends of V and J, which lose 3 bases and 3 bases respectively. The CDR3 numbers 15 residues from cysteine through phenylalanine. The only DNA kept is the CDR3, 45 bases in frame from the first base. The CDR1 and CDR2 encoded by the germline V gene are SGHRS and YFSETQ. A word on this clone: Its antigen is currently not known. One base away there is no much larger clone; base qualities are not given.

The time point label here, explained by the study, means: baseline before first vaccination. The treatment or condition tag for this specimen amounts to: meningococcal conjugate vaccine given as trial control. Vaccinee samples were obtained from the UK trials COV001 and COV002, which included a single-blind randomized controlled phase 2/3 trial of AZD1222 (ChAdOx1 nCoV-19) in healthy adults. Trial participant PBMC samples were collected at day 0 and day 28 after the second dose for TCRbeta chain sequencing. The sequence derives from an adult in good health. The chain employs TRBV5-1 and TRBJ1-2, with TRBD1 perhaps the D gene, on 6 matching bases. The sequences come from peripheral blood, collected on day 0 of MenACWY control vaccination. The bases are TGCGCCAGCAGCTCCGACTCACAGGGTCACTATGGCTACACCTTC. It encodes CASSSDSQGHYGYTF.